The clone carrying this TCR beta chain occurred a few times. TCRdb analysed the 5' RACE reads with MiXCR anew, one entry per CDR3 protein. Of about 48,000 distinct CDR3 sequences detected, roughly 19% appear once; the ten largest clones hold more than 2.5%. The data stem from a study of chronic HIV infection and antiretroviral therapy. The sample was peripheral blood. The TCR comes from an adult who had HIV and had not received antiretroviral therapy, or was an uninfected healthy control (not recorded which).

The CDR3 nucleotides read TGTGCCAGCAGCCGAAAACAGTTTTTAGCTTTCTTT. Translating gives CASSRKQFLAFF. J is TRBJ1-1 and V is TRBV7-9; D remains unclear. This CDR3 has 12 residues. Germline assignment: CDR1 SEHNR and CDR2 FQNEAQ (reference sequence). The V gene lost 5 bases and the J gene lost 10 bases, with 14 bases spanning the gap.